This TCR beta chain is drawn from a study of blood T cell repertoires in COVID-19. The V segment lost 2 bases and the J segment 3 bases; nucleotides outside the gene matches: 4. Germline V gene lookup returns CDR1 KGHSH and CDR2 LQKENI. The CDR3 is made up of 17 amino acids. Profiling relied on immunoSEQ multiplex PCR, and the TCRdb table lists in-frame clones only, not all of them. The table has about 50,000 clones, less than 90% seen once; the top ten hold roughly a quarter. The source material was peripheral blood. The TCR sequence derives from a human donor in a cohort sampled during active COVID-19. The chain links TRBV18 to TRBJ2-1, with 13 bases fitting TRBD2. In DNA, the CDR3 is TGTGCCAGCTCACCAGGGACTAGCGGGAACTTCTACAATGAGCAGTTCTTC. Amino acids: CASSPGTSGNFYNEQFF.